The 2 T cell receptor beta chains presented below share a single source sample, sequenced in a study of cytomegalovirus exposure and HLA in healthy donors. Use of 60 Vbeta and 13 Jbeta primers characterized the PCR. Here immunoSEQ multiplex PCR was the method, and the copy in TCRdb shows in-frame clones only, minus some. This table lists fewer than 250,000 clones. The sample taken for sequencing was PBMCs. The receptors here all came from a woman aged 30 to 39 in good health and CMV-seropositive.

V is TRBV28 and J is TRBJ1-2; the D gene is possibly TRBD1 (6 bases). Germline CDR1 is MDHEN and CDR2 is SYDVKM. V lost 3 bases, J lost 0 bases, and 14 bases lay in between. This CDR3 comprises 16 residues. CDR3 residues: CASSFRDTPSNYGYTF. CDR3 coding DNA: TGTGCCAGCAGTTTTCGGGACACTCCTTCTAACTATGGCTACACCTTC.

This chain uses TRBV7-9 with TRBJ1-2, with TRBD1 as a possible D gene (5 bases). Germline CDR1 SEHNR, CDR2 FQNEAQ (reference sequence). V dropped 1 base and J dropped 3 bases, with 12 bases sitting between them. The CDR3 spans 15 residues. CDR3 protein: CASSLGAGPDYGYTF. CDR3 nucleotides: TGTGCCAGCAGCTTAGGGGCAGGGCCGGACTATGGCTACACCTTC.